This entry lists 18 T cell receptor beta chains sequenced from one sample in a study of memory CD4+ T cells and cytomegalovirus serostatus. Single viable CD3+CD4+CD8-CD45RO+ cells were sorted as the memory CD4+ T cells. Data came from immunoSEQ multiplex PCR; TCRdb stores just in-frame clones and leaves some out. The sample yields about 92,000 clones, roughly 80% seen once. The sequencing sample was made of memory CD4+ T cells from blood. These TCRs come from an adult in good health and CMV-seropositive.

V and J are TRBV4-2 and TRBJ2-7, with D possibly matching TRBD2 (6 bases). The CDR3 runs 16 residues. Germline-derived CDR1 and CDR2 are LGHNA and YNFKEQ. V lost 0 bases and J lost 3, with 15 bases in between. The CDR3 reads CASSQDSGREFYEQYF. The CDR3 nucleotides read TGTGCCAGCAGCCAAGATTCCGGACGGGAGTTCTACGAGCAGTACTTC.

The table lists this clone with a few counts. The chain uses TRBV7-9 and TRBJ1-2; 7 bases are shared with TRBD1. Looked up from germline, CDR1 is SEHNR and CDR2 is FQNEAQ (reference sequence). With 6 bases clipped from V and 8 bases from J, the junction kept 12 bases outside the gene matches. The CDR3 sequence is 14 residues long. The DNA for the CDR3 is TGTGCCAGCAGAGACCAAGGGGGCGGGTACGGCTACACCTTC. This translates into CASRDQGGGYGYTF.

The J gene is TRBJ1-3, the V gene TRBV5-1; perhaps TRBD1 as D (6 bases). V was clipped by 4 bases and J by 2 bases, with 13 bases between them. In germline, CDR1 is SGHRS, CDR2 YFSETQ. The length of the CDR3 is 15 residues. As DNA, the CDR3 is TGCGCCAGCAGCCCTACGGCAGGGGCTGGAAACACCATATATTTT. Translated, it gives CASSPTAGAGNTIYF.

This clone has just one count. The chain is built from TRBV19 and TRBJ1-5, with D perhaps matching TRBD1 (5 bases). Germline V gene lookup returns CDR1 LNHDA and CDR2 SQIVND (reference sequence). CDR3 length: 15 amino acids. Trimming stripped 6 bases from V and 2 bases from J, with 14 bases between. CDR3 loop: CASRIGAAGNQPQHF. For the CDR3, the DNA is TGTGCCAGTAGGATCGGGGCAGCGGGCAATCAGCCCCAGCATTTT. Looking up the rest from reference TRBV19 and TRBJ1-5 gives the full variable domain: DGGITQSPKYLFRKEGQNVTLSCEQNLNHDAMYWYRQDPGQGLRLIYYSQIVNDFQKGDIAEGYSVSREKKESFPLTVTSAQKNPTAFYLCASRIGAAGNQPQHFGDGTRLSIL.

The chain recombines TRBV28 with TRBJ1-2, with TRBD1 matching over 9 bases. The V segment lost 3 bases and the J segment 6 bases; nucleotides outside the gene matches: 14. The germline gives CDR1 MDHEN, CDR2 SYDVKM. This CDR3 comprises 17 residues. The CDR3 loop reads CASSFLPGVTGGDGYTF. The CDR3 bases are TGTGCCAGCAGTTTTCTCCCCGGGGTTACAGGGGGCGATGGCTACACCTTC.

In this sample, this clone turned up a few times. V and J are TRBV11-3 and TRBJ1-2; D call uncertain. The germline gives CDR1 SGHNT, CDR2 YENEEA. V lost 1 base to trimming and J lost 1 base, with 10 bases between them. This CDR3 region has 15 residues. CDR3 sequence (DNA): TGTGCCAGCAGCTTAGGCCAGGCCTATAACTATGGCTACACCTTC. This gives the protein CASSLGQAYNYGYTF.

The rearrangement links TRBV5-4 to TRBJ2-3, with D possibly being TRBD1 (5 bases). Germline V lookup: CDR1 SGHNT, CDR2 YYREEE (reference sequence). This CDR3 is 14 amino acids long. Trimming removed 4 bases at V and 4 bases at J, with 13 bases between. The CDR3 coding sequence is TGTGCCAGCAGCCCCGGCCCAGGGCCAGATACGCAGTATTTT. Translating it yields CASSPGPGPDTQYF. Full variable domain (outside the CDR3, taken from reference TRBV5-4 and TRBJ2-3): ETGVTQSPTHLIKTRGQQVTLRCSSQSGHNTVSWYQQALGQGPQFIFQYYREEENGRGNFPPRFSGLQFPNYSSELNVNALELDDSALYLCASSPGPGPDTQYFGPGTRLTVL.

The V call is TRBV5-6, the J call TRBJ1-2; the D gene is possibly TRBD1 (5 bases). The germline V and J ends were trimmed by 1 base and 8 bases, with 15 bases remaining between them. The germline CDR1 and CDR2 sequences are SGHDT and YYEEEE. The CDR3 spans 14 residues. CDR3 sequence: CASSLSSVRVGYTF. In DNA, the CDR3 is TGTGCCAGCAGCTTGTCTTCGGTCAGGGTCGGCTACACCTTC.

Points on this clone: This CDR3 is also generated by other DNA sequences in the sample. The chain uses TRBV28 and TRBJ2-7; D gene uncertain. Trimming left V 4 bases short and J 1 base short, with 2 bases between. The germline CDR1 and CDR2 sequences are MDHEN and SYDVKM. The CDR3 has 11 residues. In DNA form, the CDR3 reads TGTGCCAGCAGTTCATCCTACGAGCAGTACTTC. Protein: CASSSSYEQYF.

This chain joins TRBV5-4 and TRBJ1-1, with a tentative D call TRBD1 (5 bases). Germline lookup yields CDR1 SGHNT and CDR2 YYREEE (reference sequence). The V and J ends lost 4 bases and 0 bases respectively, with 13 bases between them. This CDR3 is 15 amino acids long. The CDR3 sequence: CASSPLSGVNTEAFF. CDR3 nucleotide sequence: TGTGCCAGCAGCCCTCTCTCGGGGGTGAACACTGAAGCTTTCTTT.

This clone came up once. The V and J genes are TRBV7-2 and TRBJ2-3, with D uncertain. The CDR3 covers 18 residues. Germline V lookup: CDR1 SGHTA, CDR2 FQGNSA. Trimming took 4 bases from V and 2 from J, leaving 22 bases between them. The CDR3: CASSSPFRRADPTDTQYF. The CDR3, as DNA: TGTGCCAGCAGCTCGCCATTCCGTCGCGCCGATCCCACAGATACGCAGTATTTT.

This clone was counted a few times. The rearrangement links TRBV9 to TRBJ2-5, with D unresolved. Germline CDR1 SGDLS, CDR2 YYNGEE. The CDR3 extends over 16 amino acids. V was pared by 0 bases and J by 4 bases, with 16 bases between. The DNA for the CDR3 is TGTGCCAGCAGCGTAGGAGTAGCCCCTGGTCGAGAGACCCAGTACTTC. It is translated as CASSVGVAPGRETQYF.

CDR3 region: CASSLTLIAGLGTQYF. The CDR3 DNA follows: TGTGCCAGCAGCTTGACCCTCATAGCGGGACTGGGTACGCAGTATTTT. The chain couples TRBV7-2 to TRBJ2-3, with 8 positions matching TRBD2. CDR1 is SGHTA and CDR2 is FQGNSA in the germline V gene. CDR3 length: 16 residues. V lost 3 bases and J lost 8; bases outside the gene matches: 13. Supplemented by reference TRBV7-2 and TRBJ2-3, the full variable domain reads GAGVSQSPSNKVTEKGKDVELRCDPISGHTALYWYRQSLGQGLEFLIYFQGNSAPDKSGLPSDRFSAERTGGSVSTLTIQRTQQEDSAVYLCASSLTLIAGLGTQYFGPGTRLTVL.

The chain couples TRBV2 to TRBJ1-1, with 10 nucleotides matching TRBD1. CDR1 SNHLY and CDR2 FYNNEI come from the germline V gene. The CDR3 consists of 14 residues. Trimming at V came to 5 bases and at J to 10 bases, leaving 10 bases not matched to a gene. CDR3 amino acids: CASSYSTGQGIAFF. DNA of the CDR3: TGTGCCAGCAGTTACTCAACGGGACAGGGGATAGCTTTCTTT.

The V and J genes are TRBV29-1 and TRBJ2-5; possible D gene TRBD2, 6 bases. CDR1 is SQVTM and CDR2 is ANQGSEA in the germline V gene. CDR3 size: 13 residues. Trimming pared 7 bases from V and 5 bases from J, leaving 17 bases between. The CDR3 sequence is CSAVRVGGETQYF. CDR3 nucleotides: TGCAGCGCCGTCAGGGTTGGAGGGGAGACCCAGTACTTC.

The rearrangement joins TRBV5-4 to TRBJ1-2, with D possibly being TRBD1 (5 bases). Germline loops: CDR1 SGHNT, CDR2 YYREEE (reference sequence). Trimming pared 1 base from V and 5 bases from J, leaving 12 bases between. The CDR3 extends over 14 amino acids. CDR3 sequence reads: CASSLMLTAYGYTF. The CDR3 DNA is TGTGCCAGCAGCTTGATGCTGACAGCATATGGCTACACCTTC.

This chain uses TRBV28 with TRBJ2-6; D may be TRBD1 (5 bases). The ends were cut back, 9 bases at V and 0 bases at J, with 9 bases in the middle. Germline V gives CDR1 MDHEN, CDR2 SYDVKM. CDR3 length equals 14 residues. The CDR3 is CASLGHSGANVLTF. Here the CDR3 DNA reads TGTGCCAGTTTGGGGCACTCTGGGGCCAACGTCCTGACTTTC.

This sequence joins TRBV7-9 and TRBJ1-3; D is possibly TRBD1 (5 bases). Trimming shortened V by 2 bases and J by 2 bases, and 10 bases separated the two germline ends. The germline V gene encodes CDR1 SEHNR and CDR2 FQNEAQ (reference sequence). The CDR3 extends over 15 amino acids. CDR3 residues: CASSLLGGAGNTIYF. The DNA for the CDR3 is TGTGCCAGCAGCTTATTAGGAGGGGCTGGAAACACCATATATTTT.